This entry describes one T cell receptor beta chain. Its antigen is not known. Single viable CD3+CD4+CD8-CD45RO+ cells were sorted as the memory CD4+ T cells. This table comes from immunoSEQ multiplex PCR, and its TCRdb copy is limited to in-frame clones, with some not included. The data show about 56,000 clones, about four fifths seen once. The CDR3 has 14 amino acids. The V and J ends lost 3 bases and 6 bases, in that order; junction bases with no gene match: 7. The germline CDR1 and CDR2 sequences are SGHRS and YFSETQ. The data belong to a study of memory CD4+ T cells and cytomegalovirus serostatus. General study findings and limits: The CMV-associated TCR signature appears largely within the CD4+ memory repertoire. CMV serostatus prediction reached median AUC approximately 0.96, or 0.89 with US-trained model.

Sample: memory CD4+ T cells from blood. The V call is TRBV5-1, the J call TRBJ2-3, with TRBD2 matching over 7 bases. The sequence was obtained from an adult in good health and CMV-seronegative. The CDR3, as DNA: TGCGCCAGCAGCTCCGGACTAGTAGGGGATACGCAGTATTTT. Protein sequence: CASSSGLVGDTQYF.